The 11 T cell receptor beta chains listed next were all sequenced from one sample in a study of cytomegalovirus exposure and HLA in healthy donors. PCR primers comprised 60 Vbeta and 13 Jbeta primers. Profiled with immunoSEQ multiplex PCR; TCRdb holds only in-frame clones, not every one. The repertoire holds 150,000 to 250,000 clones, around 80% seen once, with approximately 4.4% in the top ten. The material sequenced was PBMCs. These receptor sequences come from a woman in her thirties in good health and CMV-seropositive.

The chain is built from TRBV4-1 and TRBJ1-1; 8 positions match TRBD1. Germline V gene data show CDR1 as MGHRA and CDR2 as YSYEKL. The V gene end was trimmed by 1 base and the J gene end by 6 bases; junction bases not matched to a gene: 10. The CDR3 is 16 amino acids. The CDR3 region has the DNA TGCGCCAGCAGCCAAGCGCGAACAGGGGGTGGGCCTGAAGCTTTCTTT. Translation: CASSQARTGGGPEAFF.

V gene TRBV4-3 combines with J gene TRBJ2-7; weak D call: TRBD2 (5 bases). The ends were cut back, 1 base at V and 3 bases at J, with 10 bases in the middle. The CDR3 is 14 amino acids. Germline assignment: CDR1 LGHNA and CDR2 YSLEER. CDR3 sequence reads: CASSQGDDYYEQYF. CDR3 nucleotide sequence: TGCGCCAGCAGCCAAGGGGATGACTACTACGAGCAGTACTTC.

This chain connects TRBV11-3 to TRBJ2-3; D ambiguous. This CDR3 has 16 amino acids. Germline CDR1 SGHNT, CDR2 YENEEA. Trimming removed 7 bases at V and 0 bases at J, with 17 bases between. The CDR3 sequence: CASTSEAYSSTDTQYF. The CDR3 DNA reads TGTGCCAGCACCAGCGAGGCGTATAGTAGCACAGATACGCAGTATTTT.

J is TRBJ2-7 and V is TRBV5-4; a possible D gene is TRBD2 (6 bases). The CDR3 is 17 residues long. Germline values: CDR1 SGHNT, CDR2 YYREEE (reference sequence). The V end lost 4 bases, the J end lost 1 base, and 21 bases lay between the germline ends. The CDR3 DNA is TGTGCCAGCAGCCTAGGAGGGACCGCTCAAAGATCCTACGAGCAGTACTTC. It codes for CASSLGGTAQRSYEQYF.

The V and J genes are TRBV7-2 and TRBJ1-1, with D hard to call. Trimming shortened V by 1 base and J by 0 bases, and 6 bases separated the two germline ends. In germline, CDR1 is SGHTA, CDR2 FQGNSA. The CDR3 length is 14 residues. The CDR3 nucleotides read TGTGCCAGCAGCTTAGTTTTCGTGAACACTGAAGCTTTCTTT. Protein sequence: CASSLVFVNTEAFF.

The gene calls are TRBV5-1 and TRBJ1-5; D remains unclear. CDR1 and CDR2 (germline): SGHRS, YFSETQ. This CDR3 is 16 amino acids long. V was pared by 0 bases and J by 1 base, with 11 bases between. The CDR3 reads CASSLDSGTSNQPQHF. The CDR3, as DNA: TGCGCCAGCAGCTTGGATTCAGGTACGAGCAATCAGCCCCAGCATTTT.

The CDR3 coding sequence is TGTGCCAGCAGAACACAGGGGAACACTGAAGCTTTCTTT. Amino acid sequence: CASRTQGNTEAFF. V usage is TRBV6-1 and J usage is TRBJ1-1; the D gene is possibly TRBD1 (6 bases). The germline V and J ends were trimmed by 6 bases and 1 base, with 9 bases remaining between them. This CDR3 region has 13 residues. From germline, CDR1 is MNHNS and CDR2 SASEGT.

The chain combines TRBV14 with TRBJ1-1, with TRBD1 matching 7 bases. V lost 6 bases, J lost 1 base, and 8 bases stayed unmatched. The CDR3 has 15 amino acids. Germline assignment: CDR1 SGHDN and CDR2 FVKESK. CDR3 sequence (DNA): TGTGCCAGCAGTCACAGGGGACCCTCGAACACTGAAGCTTTCTTT. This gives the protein CASSHRGPSNTEAFF.

The DNA for the CDR3 is TGTGCCAGCAGTGTCACAGGGGTGGGAGAAAAACTGTTTTTT. It codes for CASSVTGVGEKLFF. This chain connects TRBV2 to TRBJ1-4; TRBD1 aligns across 7 bases. The CDR3 totals 14 residues. Losses at the gene ends were 4 bases for V and 8 bases for J; bases not matched to a gene: 7. The germline V gene has CDR1 SNHLY and CDR2 FYNNEI.

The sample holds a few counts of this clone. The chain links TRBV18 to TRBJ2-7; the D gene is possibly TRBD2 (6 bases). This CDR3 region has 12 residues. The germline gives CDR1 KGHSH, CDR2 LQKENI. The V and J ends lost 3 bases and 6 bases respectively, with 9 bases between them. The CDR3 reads CASSPRDGEQYF. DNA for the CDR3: TGTGCCAGCTCACCGCGGGACGGCGAGCAGTACTTC.

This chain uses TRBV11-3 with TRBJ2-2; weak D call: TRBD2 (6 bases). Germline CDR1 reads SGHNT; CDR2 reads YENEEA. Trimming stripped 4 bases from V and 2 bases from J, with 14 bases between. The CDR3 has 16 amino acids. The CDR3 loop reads CASSSYRDSNTGELFF. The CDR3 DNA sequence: TGTGCCAGCAGCTCATACCGGGACTCAAACACCGGGGAGCTGTTTTTT.